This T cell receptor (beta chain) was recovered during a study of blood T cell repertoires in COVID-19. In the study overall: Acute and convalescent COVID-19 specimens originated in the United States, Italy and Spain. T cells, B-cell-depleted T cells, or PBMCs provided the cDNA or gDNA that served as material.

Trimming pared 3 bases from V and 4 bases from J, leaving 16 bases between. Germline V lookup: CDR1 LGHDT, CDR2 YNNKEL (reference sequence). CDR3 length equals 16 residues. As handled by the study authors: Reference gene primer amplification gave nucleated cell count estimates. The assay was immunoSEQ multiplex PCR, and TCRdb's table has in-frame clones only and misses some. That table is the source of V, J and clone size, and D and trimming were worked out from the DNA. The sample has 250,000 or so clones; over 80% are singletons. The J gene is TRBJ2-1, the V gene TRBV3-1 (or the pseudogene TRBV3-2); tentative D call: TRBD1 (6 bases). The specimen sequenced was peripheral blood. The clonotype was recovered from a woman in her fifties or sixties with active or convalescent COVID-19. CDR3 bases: TGTGCCAGCAGCCACACCGGGACACACCGTTACAATGAGCAGTTCTTC. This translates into CASSHTGTHRYNEQFF.